These T cell receptor beta chains were read from a single sample in a study of blood T cell repertoires in COVID-19. Clones were sequenced by immunoSEQ multiplex PCR, and TCRdb holds only the in-frame ones, with some missing. The repertoire holds 450,000 or so clones, roughly 89% seen once, with 0.7% to 0.85% in the top ten. The sample consisted of peripheral blood. The receptors here all came from a man between 18 and 29 years old with COVID-19, enrolled during active disease. Each CDR3 is given with its conserved first and last residue. D genes are given only for firm matches. Some rows have no size entry. The others give once, few or many, or a class for an expanded clone.

size	D	J	V	DNA	CDR3
few	TRBD1	TRBJ1-2	TRBV5-4	TGTGCCAGCAGCCGTGGGGACAGGCTCGGCTACACCTTC	CASSRGDRLGYTF
.	.	TRBJ2-7	TRBV12-5	TGTGCTAGTCTGGCTAGCTCCTACGAGCAGTACTTC	CASLASSYEQYF
.	TRBD2	TRBJ2-2	TRBV27	TGTGCCAGCAGAGGGCCGGGACTAGCGGTCGGGGAGCTGTTTTTT	CASRGPGLAVGELFF
.	TRBD1	TRBJ2-5	TRBV19	TGTGCCAGTAGTATTCTCGAGGGGGCTGGGACCCAGTACTTC	CASSILEGAGTQYF
.	.	TRBJ2-7	TRBV10-2	TGCGCCAGCAGTGACCTCTACGAGCAGTACTTC	CASSDLYEQYF
.	.	TRBJ1-4	TRBV11-2	TGTGCCAGCGGCGGCGGGCCAACTAATGAAAAACTGTTTTTT	CASGGGPTNEKLFF
.	TRBD2	TRBJ2-1	TRBV10-1	TGCGCCAGCAGCTCCGGGACTAGCAAAGAGCAGTTCTTC	CASSSGTSKEQFF
once	.	TRBJ1-1	TRBV19	TGTGCCAGTAGTGGGGGGTTTTACGCTGAAGCTTTCTTT	CASSGGFYAEAFF
.	TRBD1	TRBJ1-4	TRBV3-1/TRBV3-2	TGTGCCAGCAGCCAAGGCCACCTGACAGGGGAAATCAATGAAAAACTGTTTTTT	CASSQGHLTGEINEKLFF
.	TRBD1	TRBJ1-2	TRBV5-4	TGTGCCAGCAGCTTCACAGGGGGCAGAGACTATGGCTACACCTTC	CASSFTGGRDYGYTF
.	.	TRBJ2-7	TRBV2	TGTGCCAGCAGCCTCCGGGAAGTAGCCTCCTACGAGCAGTACTTC	CASSLREVASYEQYF